This is a list of T cell receptor beta chains from one sample in a study of cytomegalovirus exposure and HLA in healthy donors. TCRdb's table, derived via immunoSEQ multiplex PCR, lists solely in-frame clones and lacks some. The repertoire holds about 89,000 clones, with approximately 65% as singletons. Sequences were obtained from PBMCs. All receptors derive from a man aged 25-40 years in good health and CMV-seronegative. Each CDR3 is given with its conserved first and last residue. Each record gives: D gene, J gene, clone size, V gene, CDR3 protein, CDR3 DNA. The D gene is left open where the match is weak. Size is omitted from some rows. Given values are once, few, many or a class for expanded clones.

D: TRBD2; J: TRBJ2-3; size: NA; V: TRBV6-4; CDR3: CASSTSGTDTQYF; DNA: TGTGCCAGCAGCACTAGCGGCACAGATACGCAGTATTTT
D: TRBD1; J: TRBJ2-7; size: NA; V: TRBV7-9; CDR3: CASSGGTGIYEQYF; DNA: TGTGCCAGCAGTGGTGGGACAGGGATCTACGAGCAGTACTTC
D: NA; J: TRBJ1-1; size: once; V: TRBV14; CDR3: CASSSWGGTEAFF; DNA: TGTGCCAGCAGCTCCTGGGGCGGCACTGAAGCTTTCTTT
D: NA; J: TRBJ2-7; size: NA; V: TRBV6-1; CDR3: CASDLAGSYKQYF; DNA: TGTGCCAGCGATTTGGCGGGTTCCTACAAGCAGTACTTC
D: TRBD2; J: TRBJ2-7; size: once; V: TRBV13; CDR3: CASSAAGGRDYEQYF; DNA: TGTGCCAGCAGCGCCGCCGGCGGGAGGGACTACGAGCAGTACTTC
D: NA; J: TRBJ2-5; size: NA; V: TRBV4-1; CDR3: CASSRGDEETQYF; DNA: TGCGCCAGCAGCCGGGGGGATGAAGAGACCCAGTACTTC
D: NA; J: TRBJ1-2; size: NA; V: TRBV29-1; CDR3: CSTLSGSANYGYTF; DNA: TGCAGCACCCTGTCAGGGTCAGCTAACTATGGCTACACCTTC
D: TRBD2; J: TRBJ2-3; size: NA; V: TRBV7-3; CDR3: CASSIRSGGSTDTQYF; DNA: TGTGCCAGCAGCATACGTAGCGGGGGAAGCACAGATACGCAGTATTTT
D: NA; J: TRBJ2-1; size: NA; V: TRBV21-1; CDR3: CATGVGCSYNEQFF; DNA: TGTGCCACCGGGGTTGGATGCTCCTACAATGAGCAGTTCTTC
D: TRBD1; J: TRBJ1-1; size: few; V: TRBV5-1; CDR3: CASSQSTGASTEAFF; DNA: TGCGCCAGCAGCCAGTCTACAGGGGCCAGCACTGAAGCTTTCTTT
D: NA; J: TRBJ1-5; size: NA; V: TRBV6-5; CDR3: CASSYTADNQPQHF; DNA: TGTGCCAGCAGTTACACAGCTGACAATCAGCCCCAGCATTTT
D: NA; J: TRBJ1-2; size: once; V: TRBV7-9; CDR3: CASSLADSYGYTF; DNA: TGTGCCAGCAGCTTAGCGGACAGCTATGGCTACACCTTC
D: TRBD1; J: TRBJ2-7; size: NA; V: TRBV25-1; CDR3: CASSARQDRGREQYF; DNA: TGTGCCAGCAGTGCCCGTCAAGACAGGGGGCGAGAGCAGTACTTC
D: TRBD1; J: TRBJ2-7; size: NA; V: TRBV28; CDR3: CASSTTGQGYEQYF; DNA: TGTGCCAGCAGCACCACGGGACAGGGCTACGAGCAGTACTTC
D: NA; J: TRBJ2-7; size: NA; V: TRBV27; CDR3: CASKAAGSSYEQYF; DNA: TGTGCCAGCAAGGCGGCGGGGAGCTCCTACGAGCAGTACTTC
D: NA; J: TRBJ1-2; size: NA; V: TRBV9; CDR3: CASSVVAGVGYTF; DNA: TGTGCCAGCAGCGTAGTAGCAGGGGTTGGCTACACCTTC
D: NA; J: TRBJ1-5; size: NA; V: TRBV27; CDR3: CASSSVPGRPQHF; DNA: TGTGCCAGCAGTTCAGTCCCGGGTAGGCCCCAGCATTTT
D: NA; J: TRBJ2-7; size: NA; V: TRBV6-6; CDR3: CASSYDGEAYEQYF; DNA: TGTGCCAGCAGTTACGACGGGGAGGCCTACGAGCAGTACTTC
D: TRBD2; J: TRBJ2-7; size: NA; V: TRBV30; CDR3: CTWGEGQGSYEQYF; DNA: TGTACCTGGGGGGAGGGCCAGGGCTCCTACGAGCAGTACTTC
D: TRBD2; J: TRBJ2-7; size: NA; V: TRBV19; CDR3: CASRGGNYEQYF; DNA: TGTGCCAGTCGGGGGGGCAACTACGAGCAGTACTTC
D: NA; J: TRBJ1-1; size: few; V: TRBV7-6; CDR3: CASSLREGTEAFF; DNA: TGTGCCAGCAGCTTAAGGGAGGGAACTGAAGCTTTCTTT
D: NA; J: TRBJ1-2; size: NA; V: TRBV6-5; CDR3: CASSYSASNYGYTF; DNA: TGTGCCAGCAGTTACTCGGCTTCCAACTATGGCTACACCTTC
D: NA; J: TRBJ1-2; size: NA; V: TRBV5-1; CDR3: CASSLHQGLVGYTF; DNA: TGCGCCAGCAGCTTGCACCAGGGGCTCGTGGGCTACACCTTC
D: NA; J: TRBJ1-5; size: NA; V: TRBV7-8; CDR3: CASSLLMRSANQPQHF; DNA: TGTGCCAGCAGCTTACTAATGAGGTCCGCAAATCAGCCCCAGCATTTT
D: TRBD1; J: TRBJ1-1; size: NA; V: TRBV28; CDR3: CASRRTGLNTEAFF; DNA: TGTGCCAGCAGGAGGACAGGGCTAAACACTGAAGCTTTCTTT
D: TRBD1; J: TRBJ2-1; size: NA; V: TRBV5-1; CDR3: CASSLGTGRLYNEQFF; DNA: TGCGCCAGCAGCTTGGGGACAGGGAGACTTTACAATGAGCAGTTCTTC
D: TRBD2; J: TRBJ2-2; size: once; V: TRBV18; CDR3: CASSTSAGGTGELFF; DNA: TGTGCCAGCTCGACCTCAGCGGGAGGAACCGGGGAGCTGTTTTTT
D: TRBD2; J: TRBJ2-1; size: few; V: TRBV27; CDR3: CASSFNRVSGSGDEQFF; DNA: TGTGCCAGCAGTTTCAACAGGGTTAGCGGGAGTGGGGATGAGCAGTTCTTC
D: NA; J: TRBJ1-5; size: NA; V: TRBV2; CDR3: CASLRESDRNEYSNQPQHF; DNA: TGTGCCAGCCTTAGAGAGTCTGACAGGAACGAATATAGCAATCAGCCCCAGCATTTT
D: NA; J: TRBJ1-1; size: NA; V: TRBV5-6; CDR3: CASSVGGGLGTEAFF; DNA: TGTGCCAGCAGCGTCGGGGGGGGACTGGGCACTGAAGCTTTCTTT
D: NA; J: TRBJ2-7; size: NA; V: TRBV28; CDR3: CASSLSAGDYEQYF; DNA: TGTGCCAGCAGTTTAAGTGCAGGGGACTACGAGCAGTACTTC